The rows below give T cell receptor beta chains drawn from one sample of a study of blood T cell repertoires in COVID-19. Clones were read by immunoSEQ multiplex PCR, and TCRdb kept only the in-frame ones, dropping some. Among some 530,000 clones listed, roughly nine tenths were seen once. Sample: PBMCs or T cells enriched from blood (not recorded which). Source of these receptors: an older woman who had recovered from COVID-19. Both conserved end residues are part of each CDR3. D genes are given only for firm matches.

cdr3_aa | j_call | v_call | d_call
CASSPRQNEAFF | TRBJ1-1 | TRBV19 | -
CASSLDWQGSDTQYF | TRBJ2-3 | TRBV5-1 | -
CATSGGGTGELFF | TRBJ2-2 | TRBV24-1 | -
CASSPTRQDTQYF | TRBJ2-3 | TRBV7-2 | -
CASSRTGADNSPLHF | TRBJ1-6 | TRBV28 | TRBD1
CSASSTGVGEQYF | TRBJ2-7 | TRBV20-1 | TRBD1
CASSQGDREDQPQHF | TRBJ1-5 | TRBV3-1/TRBV3-2 | TRBD1
CASSLAQGYGYTF | TRBJ1-2 | TRBV28 | -
CASTAGQGIRNEQFF | TRBJ2-1 | TRBV2 | TRBD1
CASSVGTGGFTDQYF | TRBJ2-7 | TRBV7-9 | TRBD1
CASSFRQGNNEQFF | TRBJ2-1 | TRBV6-5 | TRBD1
CASSKEGDRGPYF | TRBJ2-4 | TRBV5-4 | TRBD1
CASLPGQGLYNSPLHF | TRBJ1-6 | TRBV27 | TRBD1
CASSPRTANTEAFF | TRBJ1-1 | TRBV18 | -
CASNPRGRGGSTDTQYF | TRBJ2-3 | TRBV2 | TRBD2
CASSLGTGLTDTQYF | TRBJ2-3 | TRBV5-1 | TRBD1
CASSLNIQDEQYF | TRBJ2-7 | TRBV7-9 | -
CASSTGGGSPLHF | TRBJ1-6 | TRBV19 | -
CASSPTGAGVYEQYF | TRBJ2-7 | TRBV7-8 | TRBD2
CASSVGTGANYGYTF | TRBJ1-2 | TRBV27 | TRBD1
CASSQFPDSYGYTF | TRBJ1-2 | TRBV3-1/TRBV3-2 | -
CASSQEPMDFQETQYF | TRBJ2-5 | TRBV4-2 | -
CASSLALQGGSEAFF | TRBJ1-1 | TRBV5-1 | -
CASSIGGYSGNTIYF | TRBJ1-3 | TRBV19 | -
CASSLERGLGYGYTF | TRBJ1-2 | TRBV7-2 | TRBD1
CASSLGQNNSPLHF | TRBJ1-6 | TRBV13 | -
CASRSLQGRRGYTF | TRBJ1-2 | TRBV11-2 | TRBD1
CARGGVGPNQPQHF | TRBJ1-5 | TRBV6-4 | -
CASSQDRSYGYTF | TRBJ1-2 | TRBV3-1/TRBV3-2 | TRBD1
CATSAGGQSNQPQHF | TRBJ1-5 | TRBV24-1 | -
CSVEREAAGWDEQFF | TRBJ2-1 | TRBV29-1 | -
CATSRTGFGYTF | TRBJ1-2 | TRBV24-1 | TRBD1
CASSLASIRKETDTQYF | TRBJ2-3 | TRBV5-1 | -
CASSITGEDIQYF | TRBJ2-4 | TRBV18 | -
CASTFPLAGGQANEQFF | TRBJ2-1 | TRBV5-1 | TRBD2
CASRSMPRGWFTGELFF | TRBJ2-2 | TRBV12-2 | -
CASSRGVENYGYTF | TRBJ1-2 | TRBV5-6 | -
CASSDRGTYNSPLHF | TRBJ1-6 | TRBV6-5 | -
CASSSLYEQYF | TRBJ2-7 | TRBV11-2 | -
CASSEPGTGADTQYF | TRBJ2-3 | TRBV6-1 | TRBD1
CASSLEIGDTIYF | TRBJ1-3 | TRBV5-1 | -
CASSESGGPNQPQHF | TRBJ1-5 | TRBV2 | -
CASSPGLHNTGELFF | TRBJ2-2 | TRBV18 | -
CASSPGQGSNSPLHF | TRBJ1-6 | TRBV6-5 | -
CATKPRDRGKADTQYF | TRBJ2-3 | TRBV24-1 | TRBD1
CASSPEQGGLIYGYTF | TRBJ1-2 | TRBV5-1 | TRBD1
CSVRPVGTGELFF | TRBJ2-2 | TRBV29-1 | -
CASSVGRGLAKNIQYF | TRBJ2-4 | TRBV27 | TRBD1
CASSDSGGRTDRYGYTF | TRBJ1-2 | TRBV25-1 | -
CASSYARNNQPQHF | TRBJ1-5 | TRBV6-5 | -
CASSTGGNYGYTF | TRBJ1-2 | TRBV9 | -
CASSQLAGGPGELFF | TRBJ2-2 | TRBV3-1/TRBV3-2 | TRBD2
CASRRLAGADTQYF | TRBJ2-3 | TRBV5-1 | TRBD2
CASSRRSTEAFF | TRBJ1-1 | TRBV5-8 | -
CASSEGTGLEAFF | TRBJ1-1 | TRBV2 | TRBD1
CASSRQGNEQFF | TRBJ2-1 | TRBV6-5 | TRBD1
CASSYTGGPSHEQFF | TRBJ2-1 | TRBV5-1 | TRBD2